These 23 T cell receptor beta chains came from one sample sequenced in a study of T cells in women clearing cervical HPV infection (dated by TCRdb to the late 2010s). Library method: the immunoSEQ multiplex PCR assay. The source is immuneACCESS, and TCRdb retained only in-frame sequences with V and J called. Part of the clones is not carried over; for the studies checked, unresolved V genes explain less than half of this, and the remainder is unexplained. The sample's own table lists tens of thousands of clones. Less than 9% of the sample comes from the top ten. What was sequenced was blood buffy coat. These receptors were collected from a woman aged 18 to 69 with a cervical HPV16 infection that either progressed to CIN3+ or cleared (not recorded which).

With respect to this clone: The missing CDR3 end, 3 residues past where the read stops, is filled in from the germline J gene. The chain links TRBV20-1 to TRBJ2-4, with D perhaps matching TRBD1 (6 bases). The CDR3 consists of 11 residues. Per the germline V gene, CDR1 is DFQATT and CDR2 is SNEGSKA (reference sequence). The CDR3 here is CSARSGTPQYF. Partial CDR3 DNA: TGCAGTGCTAGATCCGGGACACCT.

The CDR3: CASSLSQGDSEAFF. The CDR3 bases that were read are TGTGCCAGCAGCTTGAGCCAGGGAGATTCCGAA. The chain carries TRBV5-4 and TRBJ1-1; TRBD1 is a possible D gene (5 bases). Read sequence stops 3 residues before the CDR3 end, and the germline J gene provides the missing end. The CDR3 runs 14 residues. Germline CDR1 SGHNT, CDR2 YYREEE (reference sequence).

Notes on this clone: The read comes to an end 3 residues before the CDR3 does, leaving the germline J gene to fill in the end. The chain links TRBV7-9 to TRBJ1-2; D gene ambiguous. Germline CDR1 reads SEHNR; CDR2 reads FQNEAQ (reference sequence). The CDR3 extends over 12 amino acids. The sequenced part of the CDR3 DNA is TGTGCCAGCAGCTCCGTCTCCTACGAC. Translated: CASSSVSYD. The complete CDR3 reads CASSSVSYDYTF.

Notes on this clone: Coverage ceases 3 residues before the CDR3 finishes, and the germline J gene fills in the end. The chain employs TRBV20-1 and TRBJ1-1; weak D call: TRBD1 (6 bases). Trimming cost V 6 bases and J 0 bases, with 11 bases left between them. The germline gives CDR1 DFQATT, CDR2 SNEGSKA (reference sequence). CDR3 length: 13 amino acids. CDR3 residues: CSALDSLNTEAFF. The part of the CDR3 DNA that was read is TGCAGTGCCCTGGACAGCCTGAACACTGAA.

As concerns this clone: The read ends 3 residues before the CDR3 terminus; that terminus is restored from the germline J gene. The chain joins TRBV20-1 to TRBJ2-2, with 9 bases that match TRBD2. The CDR3 loop spans 17 amino acids. CDR1 DFQATT and CDR2 SNEGSKA come from the germline V gene (reference sequence). The J segment lost 3 bases and the V segment lost 4 bases, leaving 12 bases of the junction unmatched. CDR3 loop: CSAMRGRGGLDTGELFF. The DNA read from the CDR3 is TGCAGTGCTATGAGGGGGCGGGGGGGCCTGGACACCGGGGAG.

As concerns this clone: Read sequence stops 3 residues before the CDR3 end, and the germline J gene provides the missing end. V is TRBV6-1 and J is TRBJ1-2; a weak D match, TRBD1 (5 bases). V was pared by 3 bases and J by 4 bases, with 9 bases between. Germline CDR1 reads MNHNS; CDR2 reads SASEGT. The CDR3 extends over 13 amino acids. The CDR3 sequence is CASSENRSYGYTF. The part of the CDR3 DNA that was read is TGTGCCAGCAGTGAGAACAGGAGCTATGGC.

Partial CDR3 DNA: TGCAGTGCTAGAGCACCCCAGGGGATCGAG. It is translated as CSARAPQGIE. The whole CDR3 protein reads CSARAPQGIEQYF. V gene TRBV20-1 combines with J gene TRBJ2-7, with D perhaps matching TRBD1 (6 bases). The read ends 3 residues before the CDR3 terminus; that terminus is restored from the germline J gene. The V gene's germline CDR1 is DFQATT and CDR2 SNEGSKA (reference sequence). The CDR3 spans 13 residues. V lost 1 base and J lost 6, with 13 bases in between.

As for this clone: Read data end 3 residues before the CDR3 end; the end is taken from the germline J gene. The rearrangement joins TRBV30 to TRBJ1-2, with 7 bases lining up with TRBD1. Germline V gene sequence: CDR1 GTSNPN, CDR2 SVGIG (reference sequence). The length of the CDR3 is 13 residues. J gave up 7 bases and V 5 bases, and 10 bases lay outside the gene matches. The CDR3 loop reads CAWGGQEGAGYTF. The CDR3 DNA, read in part, is TGTGCCTGGGGCGGACAGGAGGGGGCTGGC. Full variable domain (outside the CDR3, taken from reference TRBV30 and TRBJ1-2): SQTIHQWPATLVQPVGSPLSLECTVEGTSNPNLYWYRQAAGRGLQLLFYSVGIGQISSEVPQNLSASRPQDRQFILSSKKLLLSDSGFYLCAWGGQEGAGYTFGSGTRLTVV.

A word on this clone: The read gets to within 3 residues of the CDR3 end, and the germline J gene fills in the rest. This sequence joins TRBV12-3 or TRBV12-4 and TRBJ1-6; D is uncertain. The CDR3 runs 13 residues. Trimming took 0 bases from V and 8 from J, leaving 5 bases between them. Here the CDR3 reads CASSLALDSPLHF. CDR3 DNA, as far as it was read: TGTGCCAGCAGTTTAGCACTCGATTCACCC.

Of note for this clone: With the read ending 3 residues before the CDR3 end, the germline J gene is used to fill in that end. The chain has TRBV5-6 and TRBJ2-3; D uncertain. This CDR3 spans 15 amino acids. Germline loops: CDR1 SGHDT, CDR2 YYEEEE. Trimming left V 0 bases short and J 1 base short, with 9 bases between. Partial CDR3 DNA: TGTGCCAGCAGCTTGGTCTCCGGTGGCACAGATACG. It is translated as CASSLVSGGTDT. The full-length CDR3 reads as CASSLVSGGTDTQYF.

About this clone itself: The read gets to within 3 residues of the CDR3 end, and the germline J gene fills in the rest. J is TRBJ2-5 and V is TRBV18; D gene unclear. From germline, CDR1 is KGHSH and CDR2 LQKENI. The CDR3 spans 12 residues. V was clipped by 3 bases and J by 3 bases, with 5 bases between them. This CDR3 is CASSPREETQYF. CDR3 DNA (partial): TGTGCCAGCTCACCCCGGGAAGAGACC.

A note on this clone: The read finishes 3 residues shy of the CDR3 end, and the germline J gene is used to complete it. This sequence joins TRBV5-4 and TRBJ2-7; 7 positions agree with TRBD1. Germline trimming cut 3 bases from V and 6 bases from J; bases unmatched to any gene: 9. Germline assignment: CDR1 SGHNT and CDR2 YYREEE (reference sequence). The length of the CDR3 is 14 residues. The CDR3 here is CASSSDRVTAEQYF. The DNA read from the CDR3 is TGTGCCAGCAGCTCTGACAGGGTTACTGCCGAG.

On this clone: With the read ending 3 residues before the CDR3 end, the germline J gene is used to fill in that end. The chain uses TRBV5-1 and TRBJ2-7; 7 bases map to TRBD2. The germline gives CDR1 SGHRS, CDR2 YFSETQ. J lost 1 base, V lost 0 bases, and 4 bases had no gene match. This CDR3 is built from 15 residues. The part of the CDR3 DNA that was read is TGCGCCAGCAGCTTGGTCGGGGGGAAGTCCTACGAG. It specifies CASSLVGGKSYE. The CDR3 reads in full as CASSLVGGKSYEQYF. The whole variable domain, remainder taken from reference TRBV5-1 and TRBJ2-7, is KAGVTQTPRYLIKTRGQQVTLSCSPISGHRSVSWYQQTPGQGLQFLFEYFSETQRNKGNFPGRFSGRQFSNSRSEMNVSTLELGDSALYLCASSLVGGKSYEQYFGPGTRLTVT.

Concerning this clone: Coverage ceases 3 residues before the CDR3 finishes, and the germline J gene fills in the end. This rearrangement joins TRBV7-9 to TRBJ1-1, with TRBD1 identical over 7 bases. The CDR3 has 13 residues. The germline V gene has CDR1 SEHNR and CDR2 FQNEAQ (reference sequence). Incomplete CDR3 DNA: TGTGCCAGCAGATTACAGGGGTGGGAGACA. Its protein product is CASRLQGWET. The entire CDR3 protein is CASRLQGWETAFF.

The CDR3 DNA, read in part, is TGTGCCAGCTCACCCGGACAGGGAGGCAATCAGCCC. Amino acids: CASSPGQGGNQP. The CDR3, in full, reads CASSPGQGGNQPQHF. The chain joins TRBV18 to TRBJ1-5, with 8 bases matching TRBD1. The read is 3 residues too short to cover the CDR3 end, so that end is filled in from the germline J gene. J gave up 2 bases and V 3 bases, and 3 bases lay outside the gene matches. Germline CDR1 and CDR2: KGHSH and LQKENI. CDR3 length: 15 amino acids.

Regarding this clone: The sequenced fragment ends 3 residues before the CDR3 boundary, so the rest is inferred from the germline J gene. The J gene is TRBJ2-4, the V gene TRBV6-1; TRBD1 agrees at 7 bases. Germline CDR1 MNHNS, CDR2 SASEGT. The CDR3 is 16 residues long. V was clipped by 2 bases and J by 3 bases; unmatched bases: 7. The CDR3 DNA, read in part, is TGTGCCAGCAGTGAAACCGGGACAGTAGGCAAAAACATT. This translates into CASSETGTVGKNI. In full, the CDR3 reads CASSETGTVGKNIQYF.

As concerns this clone: Read data end 3 residues before the CDR3 end; the end is taken from the germline J gene. The chain uses TRBV2 and TRBJ1-1; the D gene is possibly TRBD1 (5 bases). CDR3 length equals 12 residues. Germline CDR1 is SNHLY and CDR2 is FYNNEI. The CDR3 DNA, read in part, is TGTGCCAGCAAGAAGCAGGGTTGGGAA. Encoded protein: CASKKQGWE. The whole CDR3 region reads CASKKQGWEAFF.

A note on this clone: The read gets to within 3 residues of the CDR3 end, and the germline J gene fills in the rest. The chain couples TRBV2 to TRBJ1-5; D unresolved. Trimming removed 2 bases at V and 5 bases at J, with 10 bases between. The CDR3 runs 14 residues. Germline V gives CDR1 SNHLY, CDR2 FYNNEI. CDR3 DNA, as far as it was read: TGTGCCAGCAGTGAAAGGTATGATTATCAGCCC. Translation gives CASSERYDYQP. The full CDR3 reads CASSERYDYQPQHF.

Details on this clone: The read terminates 3 residues ahead of where the CDR3 ends, so the germline J gene completes it. The rearrangement joins TRBV7-9 to TRBJ1-2, with D maybe TRBD1 (6 bases). Germline loops: CDR1 SEHNR, CDR2 FQNEAQ (reference sequence). The CDR3 length is 15 residues. The covered CDR3 bases are TGTGCCAGCAGAACAGAAGCGGGGGGCCACAATGAC. Translating gives CASRTEAGGHND. The CDR3 in its entirety is CASRTEAGGHNDYTF. The full variable domain, in which reference TRBV7-9 and TRBJ1-2 provide the parts outside the CDR3, is DTGVSQNPRHKITKRGQNVTFRCDPISEHNRLYWYRQTLGQGPEFLTYFQNEAQLEKSRLLSDRFSAERPKGSFSTLEIQRTEQGDSAMYLCASRTEAGGHNDYTFGSGTRLTVV.

In the case of this clone: The DNA ends 3 residues before the CDR3 does, and the rest of the CDR3 is filled in from the germline J gene. This chain connects TRBV7-9 to TRBJ2-4; the D gene is possibly TRBD1 (5 bases). The CDR3 is 15 amino acids. The V gene's germline CDR1 is SEHNR and CDR2 FQNEAQ (reference sequence). This CDR3 reads CASSLPGQLNYGQYF. The part of the CDR3 DNA that was read is TGTGCCAGCAGCTTGCCCGGACAACTTAACTATGGT.

Of note for this clone: The read ends 3 residues early relative to the CDR3; the germline J gene fills the gap. The chain links TRBV6-2 or TRBV6-3 to TRBJ2-3; 7 nucleotides agree with TRBD1. Per the germline V gene, CDR1 is MNHEY and CDR2 is SVGEGT. Unmatched junction bases numbered 1, after V lost 4 bases and J lost 0 bases. This CDR3 is 14 amino acids long. The sequenced CDR3 bases are TGTGCCAGCAGTTGGGACAGCAGCACAGATACG. This codes for CASSWDSSTDT. The complete CDR3 protein is CASSWDSSTDTQYF.

Remarks on this clone: The CDR3 goes on 3 residues after the read ends, and that part is filled in from the germline J gene. The chain has TRBV7-9 and TRBJ2-6; D is possibly TRBD1 (5 bases). Trimming removed 11 bases from V and 2 bases from J, with 13 bases in between. This CDR3 is built from 14 residues. Germline CDR1 and CDR2: SEHNR and FQNEAQ (reference sequence). The sequenced part of the CDR3 DNA is TGTGCCCTCGCGGTGGACACTGGGGCCAACGTC. Translation gives CALAVDTGANV. The full-length CDR3 reads as CALAVDTGANVLTF.

About this clone itself: Germline and junction disagree at one end, which may indicate a read error. Sequencing ends 3 residues short of the CDR3 end; the germline J gene provides the rest. V is TRBV4-2 and J is TRBJ1-6; the D is unclear. CDR3 length: 14 residues. The germline V gene has CDR1 LGHNA and CDR2 YNFKEQ. Partial CDR3 DNA: TGCGCCAGCAGCCAAGAGCCTAATAATTCACCC. It is translated as CASSQEPNNSP. The full CDR3 protein is CASSQEPNNSPLHF.